This TCR beta chain is from a study of T cell clonality in common variable immunodeficiency. With 2 bases removed from V and 1 base from J, the gap between germline ends came to 15 bases. The CDR3 has 16 amino acids. CDR1 and CDR2 from the germline V gene are MDHEN and SYDVKM. CVID and control samples used equivalent genomic DNA input. Profiled with immunoSEQ multiplex PCR; TCRdb holds only in-frame clones, not every one. In total the sample includes about 40,000 clones, none of them seen once. This clone was recorded many times. Its antigen remains unidentified. The read ends 3 residues shy of where the CDR3 ends; the end is completed using the germline J gene. Notes on the study in general: CVID subjects had higher TCRbeta clonality than healthy controls, most marked in about a third. CVID patient heterogeneity limited repertoire-clinical complication correlations. CVID subjects shared fewer TCRbeta clones than healthy controls did.

The source is a person aged 18 to 75 in good health. The sequenced sample consisted of peripheral blood mononuclear cells. The chain is built from TRBV28 and TRBJ2-7, with D possibly matching TRBD2 (6 bases). CDR3 sequence: CASSLNLRAGSYEQYF. CDR3 bases read: TGTGCCAGCAGTTTAAATCTCCGAGCGGGTTCCTACGAG.